The clone carrying this TCR beta chain was observed a handful of times. The antigen remains unidentified. This entry is derived from a study of T cells in Graves' hyperthyroidism and ophthalmopathy. Study-level information: At the time of initial diagnosis and before any treatment, peripheral blood was collected. Findings and caveats of the study: A median approximately 6.8 months before onset, the model predicted ophthalmopathy.

Regions amplified from RNA transcripts were the TCR beta CDR3 regions. Primed by the HTBI set, a first-round RT-PCR was run on the TCR CDR3. In TCRdb, the multiplex PCR reads were re-called with MiXCR into one record per CDR3 protein. The table has about half a million distinct CDR3 sequences, around a fifth seen once. Deletions cut 0 bases from V and 4 bases from J, with 6 bases between. Germline V gene sequence: CDR1 WNHNN, CDR2 SYGVQD (reference sequence). The CDR3 length is 13 residues. The rearrangement links TRBV10-1 to TRBJ2-5; no clear D. The TCR originated in a woman in her seventies with Graves' ophthalmopathy. The sample was blood. This CDR3 is CASSESDGETQYF. The CDR3, as DNA: TGCGCCAGCAGTGAGTCCGATGGAGAGACCCAGTACTTC.